Presented here are 18 T cell receptor beta chains from one specimen sequenced in a study of T cell responses to AZD1222 COVID-19 vaccine. Measured with immunoSEQ multiplex PCR; TCRdb has only the in-frame clones, and not every one. This table holds tens of thousands of clones, over 75% found once. Here the sequenced sample was peripheral blood, taken on day 0 of AZD1222 vaccination. The source is an adult in good health.

The chain combines TRBV2 with TRBJ1-1; no definite D call. Germline loops: CDR1 SNHLY, CDR2 FYNNEI. V lost 7 bases and J lost 3, with 12 bases in between. This CDR3 contains 13 residues. CDR3 sequence: CASTTGGYTEAFF. CDR3 coding DNA: TGTGCCAGCACCACTGGAGGTTACACTGAAGCTTTCTTT.

The chain combines TRBV9 with TRBJ1-2; 7 bases align to TRBD1. Unmatched junction bases numbered 9, after V lost 6 bases and J lost 4 bases. The CDR3 is 14 amino acids. Germline-derived CDR1 and CDR2 are SGDLS and YYNGEE. The CDR3 reads CASTTDRAGYGYTF. The CDR3 DNA reads TGTGCCAGCACGACCGACAGGGCTGGCTATGGCTACACCTTC. Together with reference TRBV9 and TRBJ1-2, the CDR3 gives the full variable domain: DSGVTQTPKHLITATGQRVTLRCSPRSGDLSVYWYQQSLDQGLQFLIQYYNGEERAKGNILERFSAQQFPDLHSELNLSSLELGDSALYFCASTTDRAGYGYTFGSGTRLTVV.

The chain has TRBV3-1 (or the pseudogene TRBV3-2) and TRBJ2-1; D possibly matches TRBD1 or TRBD2 (6 bases each). The V gene's germline CDR1 is LGHDT and CDR2 YNNKEL (reference sequence). V was clipped by 0 bases and J by 6 bases, with 27 bases between them. The CDR3 runs to 20 residues. The chain's CDR3 is CASSQENLGGVGRGPNEQFF. The DNA of the CDR3 is TGTGCCAGCAGCCAAGAAAATTTGGGGGGCGTGGGACGGGGACCCAATGAGCAGTTCTTC.

V gene TRBV6-5 combines with J gene TRBJ2-7, with D perhaps matching TRBD1 (7 bases). Per germline, CDR1 MNHEY and CDR2 SVGAGI. This CDR3 region has 14 residues. V was pared by 5 bases and J by 0 bases, with 11 bases between. This CDR3 is CASSLQGGSYEQYF. The CDR3 DNA sequence: TGTGCCAGCAGTCTTCAGGGGGGCTCCTACGAGCAGTACTTC.

About this clone itself: The junction does not match germline at one end; this may be a read error. The chain links TRBV5-1 to TRBJ1-6; 7 positions match TRBD1. This CDR3 comprises 14 residues. Germline CDR1 SGHRS, CDR2 YFSETQ. The CDR3 is CASTLTGFDSPLHF. In DNA, the CDR3 is TGCGCCAGCACCTTGACAGGGTTCGATTCACCCCTCCACTTT. Full variable domain (remainder filled in from reference TRBV5-1 and TRBJ1-6): KAGVTQTPRYLIKTRGQQVTLSCSPISGHRSVSWYQQTPGQGLQFLFEYFSETQRNKGNFPGRFSGRQFSNSRSEMNVSTLELGDSALYLCASTLTGFDSPLHFGNGTRLTVT.

This clone has just a few counts. The genes are TRBV30 and TRBJ1-2; D is possibly TRBD1 (5 bases). The CDR3 has 15 residues. The ends were cut back, 0 bases at V and 8 bases at J, with 19 bases in the middle. CDR1 is GTSNPN, CDR2 SVGIG, per germline (reference sequence). The CDR3 is CAWSVSREAPRGYTF. CDR3 DNA: TGTGCCTGGAGTGTAAGCAGGGAGGCCCCTAGGGGCTACACCTTC.

V usage is TRBV2 and J usage is TRBJ2-2; D unresolved. The CDR3 contains 12 residues. CDR1 is SNHLY, CDR2 FYNNEI, per germline. V was cut by 4 bases and J by 7 bases, with 7 bases left in between. Written as DNA, the CDR3 is TGTGCCAGCAGTGCCGAGAGCGGGGAGCTGTTTTTT. Translation: CASSAESGELFF.

This clone was detected only a few times. The DNA of the CDR3 is TGTGCCAGCAGTCCTCCTGGTCTCTACCCCGGCTACACCTTC. As protein: CASSPPGLYPGYTF. The chain employs TRBV27 and TRBJ1-2; the D is unclear. The CDR3 contains 14 residues. Trimming shortened V by 5 bases and J by 8 bases, and 18 bases separated the two germline ends. CDR1 is MNHEY, CDR2 SMNVEV, per germline (reference sequence).

The J gene is TRBJ1-2, the V gene TRBV5-1; D ambiguous. CDR1 is SGHRS, CDR2 YFSETQ, per germline. The CDR3 has 13 residues. Trimming pared 0 bases from V and 4 bases from J, leaving 7 bases between. The chain's CDR3 is CASSLEGLYGYTF. CDR3 bases: TGCGCCAGCAGCTTGGAGGGCCTCTATGGCTACACCTTC.

The chain is built from TRBV6-5 and TRBJ1-2; TRBD1 aligns across 8 bases. After removal of 7 bases from V and 2 bases from J, the junction contained 9 bases not matched to a gene. Germline V lookup: CDR1 MNHEY, CDR2 SVGAGI. The CDR3 sequence is 15 residues long. CDR3 amino acids: CASTSRQGKNYGYTF. The DNA of the CDR3 is TGTGCCAGCACCTCCCGACAGGGGAAAAACTATGGCTACACCTTC.

V gene TRBV7-6 combines with J gene TRBJ1-6; tentative D call: TRBD1 (6 bases). The germline gives CDR1 SGHVS, CDR2 FNYEAQ. Trimming took 5 bases from V and 1 from J, leaving 18 bases between them. The CDR3 spans 18 residues. The CDR3 here is CASSLPPGDKSYNSPLHF. The DNA for the CDR3 is TGTGCCAGCAGCCTCCCCCCAGGGGATAAGTCCTATAATTCACCCCTCCACTTT.

This clone was recorded only once. The chain is built from TRBV28 and TRBJ2-7; no clear D gene. V was pared by 4 bases and J by 2 bases, with 6 bases between. Germline V gene data show CDR1 as MDHEN and CDR2 as SYDVKM. The CDR3 sequence is 12 residues long. In DNA form, the CDR3 reads TGTGCCAGCAGTTCAATTACCTACGAGCAGTACTTC. Translation: CASSSITYEQYF.

This chain uses TRBV30 with TRBJ1-5; no clear D gene. CDR1 is GTSNPN, CDR2 SVGIG, per germline (reference sequence). V was clipped by 1 base and J by 5 bases, with 9 bases between them. The CDR3 sequence is 13 residues long. CDR3 loop: CAWSGARDQPQHF. The DNA for the CDR3 is TGTGCCTGGAGTGGGGCTAGGGATCAGCCCCAGCATTTT.

The CDR3 sequence is CASSGLAVTTDTQYF. The CDR3 DNA is TGTGCCAGTTCGGGACTAGCGGTAACCACAGATACGCAGTATTTT. The chain carries TRBV19 and TRBJ2-3, with 11 positions matching TRBD2. Germline CDR1 LNHDA, CDR2 SQIVND (reference sequence). The V segment lost 8 bases and the J segment 2 bases; nucleotides outside the gene matches: 6. The CDR3 consists of 15 residues.

V and J are TRBV3-1 (or the pseudogene TRBV3-2) and TRBJ1-2; D is unclear. Germline V gene data show CDR1 as LGHDT and CDR2 as YNNKEL (reference sequence). Trimming pared 3 bases from V and 4 bases from J, leaving 9 bases between. This CDR3 is 13 amino acids long. The CDR3 nucleotides read TGTGCCAGCAGCCAGGCAGACTTCTATGGCTACACCTTC. Residues: CASSQADFYGYTF.

The CDR3 DNA sequence: TGTGCCAGTAATCGGGGACCGTTACTTTATAGCAATCAGCCCCAGCATTTT. Amino acid sequence: CASNRGPLLYSNQPQHF. V and J are TRBV27 and TRBJ1-5, with a tentative D call TRBD1 (5 bases). Germline V CDR1 and CDR2: MNHEY, SMNVEV (reference sequence). V shed 9 bases and J shed 0 bases, with 21 bases lying between them. This CDR3 comprises 17 residues.

This chain connects TRBV19 to TRBJ1-5; 8 bases fit TRBD1. Trimming cost V 11 bases and J 7 bases; bases outside gene matches: 10. The CDR3 totals 13 residues. Germline CDR1 and CDR2: LNHDA and SQIVND (reference sequence). CDR3 nucleotide sequence: TGTGCCTCCCGCAGGACAGGGATACAGCCCCAGCATTTT. Translation: CASRRTGIQPQHF.

CDR3 loop: CASSLGSLGYGYTF. In DNA, the CDR3 is TGTGCCAGCAGCTTGGGCAGTCTAGGCTATGGCTACACCTTC. The rearrangement links TRBV2 to TRBJ1-2; the D is unclear. Trimming took 6 bases from V and 4 from J, leaving 15 bases between them. Germline V lookup: CDR1 SNHLY, CDR2 FYNNEI. The CDR3 is 14 amino acids.